This TCR beta chain was profiled in a study of blood T cell repertoires in COVID-19. CDR3 length: 15 residues. The junction had 6 bases not matched to a gene; V was cut back by 7 bases and J by 5 bases. CDR1 and CDR2 (germline): SGHTA, FQGNSA. The table came from immunoSEQ multiplex PCR; TCRdb's copy has only in-frame clones and leaves some out. The sample has over 250,000 clones, 70% to 90% seen once. The sequencing input was peripheral blood. V and J are TRBV7-2 and TRBJ2-1, with TRBD2 matching 12 bases. This receptor was identified in a man aged 50-59 years with active or convalescent COVID-19. CDR3 in amino acids: CASTVGLAGDNEQFF. For the CDR3, the DNA is TGTGCCAGCACCGTGGGACTAGCGGGCGACAATGAGCAGTTCTTC.